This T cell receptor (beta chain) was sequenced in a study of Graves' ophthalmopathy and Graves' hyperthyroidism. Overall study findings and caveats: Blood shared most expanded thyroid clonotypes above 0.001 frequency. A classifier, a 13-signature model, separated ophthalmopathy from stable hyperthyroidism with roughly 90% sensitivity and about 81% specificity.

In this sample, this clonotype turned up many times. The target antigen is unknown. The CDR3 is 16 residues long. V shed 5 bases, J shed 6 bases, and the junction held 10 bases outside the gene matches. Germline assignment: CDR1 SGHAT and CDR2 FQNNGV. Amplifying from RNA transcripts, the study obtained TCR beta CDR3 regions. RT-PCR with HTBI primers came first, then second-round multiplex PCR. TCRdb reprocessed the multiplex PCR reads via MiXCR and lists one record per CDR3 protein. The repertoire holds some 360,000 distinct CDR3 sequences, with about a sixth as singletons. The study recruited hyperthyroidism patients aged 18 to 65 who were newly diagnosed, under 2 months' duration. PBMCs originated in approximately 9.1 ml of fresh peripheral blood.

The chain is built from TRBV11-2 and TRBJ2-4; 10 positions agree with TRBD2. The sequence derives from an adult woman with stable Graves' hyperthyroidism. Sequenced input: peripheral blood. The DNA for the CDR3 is TGTGCCAGCAGCCTTAGAGGGCGGACTAGCGGAAACATTCAGTACTTC. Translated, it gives CASSLRGRTSGNIQYF.